This T cell receptor beta chain stems from a study of OX40 agonist ivuxolimab in advanced cancers. Study at large: The treatment was a fully human IgG2 OX40 agonist, ivuxolimab. Study observations and caveats: Partly responding patients at 0.1-3.0 mg/kg showed some of the smallest clonal expansion.

As for this clone: Its antigen is undetermined.

Data came from immunoSEQ multiplex PCR; TCRdb stores just in-frame clones and leaves some out. The sample holds tens of thousands of clones, 85% seen once. The sequence was obtained from an adult with an advanced solid tumor such as melanoma, head and neck, liver or kidney cancer. This material consisted of CD4+ or CD8+ T cells sorted from blood, taken in a trial of the OX40 agonist ivuxolimab.

This CDR3 is CASSPYRGRSTGELFF. The CDR3 DNA reads TGTGCCAGCAGCCCCTACAGGGGGCGCTCCACCGGGGAGCTGTTTTTT. The chain is built from TRBV5-5 and TRBJ2-2; TRBD1 matches at 9 bases. The V and J ends lost 4 bases and 4 bases, in that order; junction bases with no gene match: 8. The CDR3 covers 16 residues. Per the germline V gene, CDR1 is SGHKS and CDR2 is YYEKEE (reference sequence).